The rows below give T cell receptor beta chains drawn from one sample of a study of T cell responses to AZD1222 COVID-19 vaccine. TCRdb's copy holds only in-frame clones and misses some; the assay was immunoSEQ multiplex PCR. The sample has about 78,000 clones; 88% are singletons. This material consisted of peripheral blood, taken on day 0 of MenACWY control vaccination. These receptors all come from an adult in good health. The CDR3 runs from the conserved cysteine through the conserved F or W. D genes are given only for firm matches. Clone size appears in some rows only: once, few, many, or a class for an expanded clone.

d_call	v_call	clone_size	j_call	cdr3_aa	cdr3_nt
TRBD2	TRBV30	.	TRBJ2-5	CAWSVGLAGRRETQYF	TGTGCCTGGAGTGTAGGGCTAGCGGGGAGGAGAGAGACCCAGTACTTC
.	TRBV4-3	.	TRBJ2-1	CASSQDTGSYNEQFF	TGCGCCAGCAGCCAAGATACGGGGTCCTACAATGAGCAGTTCTTC
TRBD1	TRBV30	.	TRBJ2-2	CASPARAGGGGELFF	TGTGCCTCTCCCGCCCGGGCAGGGGGCGGCGGGGAGCTGTTTTTT
.	TRBV12-5	.	TRBJ1-5	CASGHRTQVSNQPQHF	TGTGCTAGTGGTCACCGGACGCAGGTTAGCAATCAGCCCCAGCATTTT
.	TRBV28	.	TRBJ1-5	CASSDTLGAPLNQPQHF	TGTGCCAGCAGCGATACCCTGGGCGCCCCCCTCAATCAGCCCCAGCATTTT
.	TRBV19	.	TRBJ2-5	CASSASSGETQYF	TGTGCCAGTAGTGCGTCCTCGGGAGAGACCCAGTACTTC
.	TRBV12-5	.	TRBJ1-1	CASGLGPNTEAFF	TGTGCTAGTGGTTTGGGCCCGAACACTGAAGCTTTCTTT
.	TRBV12-3/TRBV12-4	.	TRBJ1-1	CASSFDGRTEAFF	TGTGCCAGCAGTTTTGACGGTCGGACTGAAGCTTTCTTT
.	TRBV11-3	.	TRBJ1-6	CASSHDSNSPLHF	TGTGCCAGCAGTCATGATTCTAACTCACCCCTCCACTTT
.	TRBV6-5	.	TRBJ1-5	CASSYGSEWPQHF	TGTGCCAGCAGTTACGGATCCGAATGGCCCCAGCATTTT
.	TRBV7-2	.	TRBJ1-2	CASSPTGYRNYGYTF	TGTGCCAGCAGCCCTACAGGGTATAGGAACTATGGCTACACCTTC
TRBD1	TRBV28	.	TRBJ1-5	CATTGQGRQPQHF	TGTGCCACCACCGGACAGGGCCGGCAGCCCCAGCATTTT
TRBD2	TRBV5-1	.	TRBJ2-3	CASQTSGDLTDTQYF	TGCGCCAGCCAGACTAGCGGGGACCTCACAGATACGCAGTATTTT
TRBD1	TRBV5-5	once	TRBJ2-7	CASSLLEGAREQYF	TGTGCCAGCAGCTTGCTTGAGGGGGCGCGGGAGCAGTACTTC
TRBD1	TRBV4-1	few	TRBJ2-7	CASSPGRDSSYEQYF	TGCGCCAGCAGCCCTGGCCGGGACAGCTCCTACGAGCAGTACTTC
.	TRBV30	.	TRBJ2-2	CAWMWVVTGELFF	TGTGCCTGGATGTGGGTTGTCACCGGGGAGCTGTTTTTT
.	TRBV3-1/TRBV3-2	few	TRBJ1-1	CASSQGRGTEAFF	TGTGCCAGCAGCCAAGGTCGAGGGACTGAAGCTTTCTTT
.	TRBV23-1	few	TRBJ2-1	CASSQRQDNEQFF	TGCGCCAGCAGTCAGAGACAGGACAATGAGCAGTTCTTC
TRBD1	TRBV6-5	.	TRBJ1-6	CASSYLDRERSPLHF	TGTGCCAGCAGTTACCTGGACAGGGAACGATCACCCCTCCACTTT
.	TRBV6-5	.	TRBJ2-1	CARKGTTGEQFF	TGTGCCAGAAAAGGGACGACAGGTGAGCAGTTCTTC
TRBD2	TRBV19	.	TRBJ2-5	CASSINLAGEETQYF	TGTGCCAGTAGTATTAATTTAGCGGGGGAAGAGACCCAGTACTTC
TRBD2	TRBV29-1	once	TRBJ2-1	CSAGLAGANEQFF	TGCAGCGCGGGACTAGCGGGGGCTAATGAGCAGTTCTTC
.	TRBV2	.	TRBJ2-2	CASTGDSTGELFF	TGTGCCAGCACCGGGGACTCCACCGGGGAGCTGTTTTTT
.	TRBV24-1	.	TRBJ2-5	CATSDTETQYF	TGTGCCACCAGTGATACAGAGACCCAGTACTTC
TRBD1	TRBV27	.	TRBJ2-7	CASSLSGQAEQYF	TGTGCCAGCAGTTTATCGGGACAGGCCGAGCAGTACTTC
.	TRBV18	once	TRBJ2-3	CASSPPANGTDTQYF	TGTGCCAGCTCACCGCCAGCGAACGGCACAGATACGCAGTATTTT
.	TRBV18	.	TRBJ1-5	CASSPGQNQPQHF	TGTGCCAGCTCACCGGGACAAAATCAGCCCCAGCATTTT
TRBD1	TRBV28	.	TRBJ2-7	CASSTFRDSPYEQYF	TGTGCCAGCAGTACTTTCCGGGACAGCCCCTACGAGCAGTACTTC
TRBD1	TRBV19	.	TRBJ1-1	CASREIYRGVMNTEAFF	TGTGCCAGTAGAGAGATCTACAGGGGGGTGATGAACACTGAAGCTTTCTTT
.	TRBV25-1	.	TRBJ2-1	CASSGPMSGGRTNEQFF	TGTGCCAGCAGTGGCCCTATGAGTGGAGGACGTACAAATGAGCAGTTCTTC
.	TRBV5-3	.	TRBJ2-7	CARSVSRDILSYEQYF	TGTGCCAGAAGCGTTTCCAGGGATATCCTCTCCTACGAGCAGTACTTC
.	TRBV7-2	.	TRBJ1-4	CASSLEVSWEEKLFF	TGTGCCAGCAGCTTAGAGGTCAGCTGGGAGGAAAAACTGTTTTTT
.	TRBV5-1	.	TRBJ2-6	CASSLAQASGANVLTF	TGCGCCAGCAGCTTGGCACAGGCCTCTGGGGCCAACGTCCTGACTTTC
.	TRBV7-9	.	TRBJ1-6	CASSFPGNNSPLHF	TGTGCCAGCAGCTTCCCGGGTAATAATTCACCCCTCCACTTT
.	TRBV2	.	TRBJ1-6	CASSETSSYNSPLHF	TGTGCCAGCAGTGAGACGAGCTCCTATAATTCACCCCTCCACTTT
TRBD2	TRBV6-1	.	TRBJ2-7	CASSEGEGSVYEQYF	TGTGCCAGCAGTGAAGGGGAGGGGAGTGTCTACGAGCAGTACTTC
.	TRBV5-6	.	TRBJ1-1	CASSWGDTRGWTEAFF	TGTGCCAGCAGCTGGGGAGACACCCGGGGATGGACTGAAGCTTTCTTT
.	TRBV6-2/TRBV6-3	.	TRBJ2-7	CASSYSGRGRYEQYF	TGTGCCAGCAGTTACTCAGGTAGGGGACGATACGAGCAGTACTTC
.	TRBV7-3	.	TRBJ2-3	CASSLTGYSTDTQYF	TGTGCCAGCAGCTTAACGGGATACTCCACAGATACGCAGTATTTT
.	TRBV28	.	TRBJ2-1	CASSPLTTEQFF	TGTGCCAGCAGTCCCCTTACCACCGAGCAGTTCTTC
TRBD1	TRBV3-1/TRBV3-2	.	TRBJ1-1	CASSLSGTANTEAFF	TGTGCCAGCAGCCTTTCCGGGACAGCGAACACTGAAGCTTTCTTT
.	TRBV5-1	.	TRBJ1-4	CASSLGGNNEKLFF	TGCGCCAGCAGCTTGGGCGGGAACAATGAAAAACTGTTTTTT
.	TRBV3-1/TRBV3-2	.	TRBJ1-3	CASSQDGGPGNTIYF	TGTGCCAGCAGCCAAGATGGGGGACCTGGAAACACCATATATTTT
.	TRBV5-1	.	TRBJ2-5	CASSVYSSQETQYF	TGCGCCAGCAGCGTGTACTCCTCTCAAGAGACCCAGTACTTC
.	TRBV5-4	.	TRBJ1-3	CASSLDRLPAGNTIYF	TGTGCCAGCAGCTTGGACAGGCTGCCCGCTGGAAACACCATATATTTT
.	TRBV4-1	few	TRBJ1-1	CASSQGADTEAFF	TGCGCCAGCAGCCAAGGGGCTGACACTGAAGCTTTCTTT
.	TRBV3-1/TRBV3-2	.	TRBJ2-7	CASSQAHEQYF	TGTGCCAGCAGCCAAGCCCACGAGCAGTACTTC
TRBD2	TRBV27	.	TRBJ2-7	CASSSPSGGSYEQYF	TGTGCCAGCAGTTCGCCTAGCGGGGGGTCCTACGAGCAGTACTTC
.	TRBV7-3	.	TRBJ2-3	CASREGGTDTQYF	TGTGCCAGCAGAGAGGGGGGCACAGATACGCAGTATTTT
.	TRBV4-3	.	TRBJ1-2	CASSQKPGPFYGYTF	TGCGCCAGCAGCCAAAAACCGGGACCGTTTTATGGCTACACCTTC
.	TRBV6-6	.	TRBJ1-6	CASSTAKTDSNSPLHF	TGTGCCAGCAGTACAGCGAAGACCGACAGTAATTCACCCCTCCACTTT
.	TRBV5-6	.	TRBJ2-7	CASSLDSGWEYEQYF	TGTGCCAGCAGCTTGGACTCCGGGTGGGAGTACGAGCAGTACTTC
.	TRBV30	.	TRBJ1-2	CAWSVNRAYGYTF	TGTGCCTGGAGTGTAAACAGGGCCTATGGCTACACCTTC
TRBD1	TRBV19	.	TRBJ2-1	CASRRDRDEQFF	TGTGCCAGTAGAAGGGACAGGGATGAGCAGTTCTTC